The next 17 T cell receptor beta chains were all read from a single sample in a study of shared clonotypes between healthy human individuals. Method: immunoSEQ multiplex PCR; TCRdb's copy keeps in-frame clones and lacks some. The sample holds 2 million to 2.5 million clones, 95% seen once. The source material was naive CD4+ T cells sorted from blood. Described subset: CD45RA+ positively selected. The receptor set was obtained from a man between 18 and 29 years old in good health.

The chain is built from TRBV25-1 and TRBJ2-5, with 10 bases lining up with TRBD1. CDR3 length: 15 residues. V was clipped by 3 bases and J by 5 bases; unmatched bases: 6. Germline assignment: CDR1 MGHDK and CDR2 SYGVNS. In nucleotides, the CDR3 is TGTGCCAGCAGTGATTGGGGACAGGGGCGGGAGACCCAGTACTTC. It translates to CASSDWGQGRETQYF.

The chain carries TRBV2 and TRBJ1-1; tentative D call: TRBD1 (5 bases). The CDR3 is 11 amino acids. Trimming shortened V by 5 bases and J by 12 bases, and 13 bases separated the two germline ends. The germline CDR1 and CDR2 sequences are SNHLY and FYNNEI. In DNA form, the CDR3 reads TGTGCCAGCAGTATGAGGGACCCGTCTTTCTTT. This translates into CASSMRDPSFF.

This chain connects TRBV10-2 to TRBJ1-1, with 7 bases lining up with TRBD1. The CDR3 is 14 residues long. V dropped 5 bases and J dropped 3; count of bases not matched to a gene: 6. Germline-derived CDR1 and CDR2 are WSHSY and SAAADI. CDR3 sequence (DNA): TGCGCCAGCAGTCAAGTTCAGGGGGACACTGAAGCTTTCTTT. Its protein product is CASSQVQGDTEAFF.

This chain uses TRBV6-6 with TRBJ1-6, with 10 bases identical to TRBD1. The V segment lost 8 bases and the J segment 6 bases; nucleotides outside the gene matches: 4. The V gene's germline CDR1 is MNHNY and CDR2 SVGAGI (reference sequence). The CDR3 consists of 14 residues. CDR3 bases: TGTGCCAGCTATGGGACAGGGGTTAATTCACCCCTCCACTTT. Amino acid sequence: CASYGTGVNSPLHF.

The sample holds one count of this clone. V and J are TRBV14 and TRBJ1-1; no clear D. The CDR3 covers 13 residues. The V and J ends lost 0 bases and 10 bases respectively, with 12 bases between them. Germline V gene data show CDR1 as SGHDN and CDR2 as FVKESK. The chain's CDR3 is CASSQDTRGGAFF. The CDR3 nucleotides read TGTGCCAGCAGCCAAGATACCCGCGGCGGAGCTTTCTTT.

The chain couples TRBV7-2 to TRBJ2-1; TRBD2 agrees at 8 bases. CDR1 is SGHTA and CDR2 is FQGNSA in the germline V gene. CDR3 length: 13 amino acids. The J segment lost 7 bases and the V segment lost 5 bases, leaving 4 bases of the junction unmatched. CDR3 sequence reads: CASSLTSENEQFF. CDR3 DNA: TGTGCCAGCAGCCTGACTAGCGAAAATGAGCAGTTCTTC.

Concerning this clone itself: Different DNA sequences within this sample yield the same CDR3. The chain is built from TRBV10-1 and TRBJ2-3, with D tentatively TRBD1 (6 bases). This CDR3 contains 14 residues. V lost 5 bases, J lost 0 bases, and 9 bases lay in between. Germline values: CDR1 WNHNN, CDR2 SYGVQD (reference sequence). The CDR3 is CASSPGQSTDTQYF. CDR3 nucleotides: TGCGCCAGCAGTCCTGGACAGAGCACAGATACGCAGTATTTT.

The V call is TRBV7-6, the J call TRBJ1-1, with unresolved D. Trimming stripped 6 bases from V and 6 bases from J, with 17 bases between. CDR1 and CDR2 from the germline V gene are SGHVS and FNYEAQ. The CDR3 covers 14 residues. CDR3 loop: CASRITDGKAEAFF. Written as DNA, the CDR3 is TGTGCCAGCAGGATAACAGACGGGAAGGCTGAAGCTTTCTTT.

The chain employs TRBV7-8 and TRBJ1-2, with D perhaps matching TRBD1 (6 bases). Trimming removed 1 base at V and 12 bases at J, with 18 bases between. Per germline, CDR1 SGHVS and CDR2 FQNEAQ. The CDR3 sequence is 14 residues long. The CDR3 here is CASSLVGGAGGDTF. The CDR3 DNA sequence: TGTGCCAGCAGCTTAGTGGGGGGCGCAGGCGGGGACACCTTC.

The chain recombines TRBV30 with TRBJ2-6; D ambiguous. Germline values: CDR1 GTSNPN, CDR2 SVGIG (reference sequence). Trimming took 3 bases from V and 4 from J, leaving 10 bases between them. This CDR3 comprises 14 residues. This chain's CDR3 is CAWSPSMGANVLTF. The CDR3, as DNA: TGTGCCTGGAGCCCCTCGATGGGGGCCAACGTCCTGACTTTC.

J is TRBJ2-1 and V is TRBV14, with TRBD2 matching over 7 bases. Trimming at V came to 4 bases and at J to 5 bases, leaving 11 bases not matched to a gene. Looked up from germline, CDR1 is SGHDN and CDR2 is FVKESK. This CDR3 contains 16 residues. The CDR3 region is CASSRTRDYYNNEQFF. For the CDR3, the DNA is TGTGCCAGCAGCCGCACCCGGGACTACTACAACAATGAGCAGTTCTTC.

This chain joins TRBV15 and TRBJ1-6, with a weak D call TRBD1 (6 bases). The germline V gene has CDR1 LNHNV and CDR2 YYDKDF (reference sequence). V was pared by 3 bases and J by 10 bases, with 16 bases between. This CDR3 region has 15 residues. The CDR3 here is CATSSLFEGGSPLHF. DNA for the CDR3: TGTGCCACCAGCAGTCTATTCGAGGGGGGCTCACCCCTCCACTTT.

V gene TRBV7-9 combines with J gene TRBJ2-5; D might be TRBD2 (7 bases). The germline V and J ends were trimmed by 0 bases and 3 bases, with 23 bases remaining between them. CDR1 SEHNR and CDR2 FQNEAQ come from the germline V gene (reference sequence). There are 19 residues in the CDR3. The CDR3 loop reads CASSLALLGEGGYKETQYF. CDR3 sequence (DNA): TGTGCCAGCAGCTTAGCCCTCCTTGGGGAGGGGGGGTATAAAGAGACCCAGTACTTC.

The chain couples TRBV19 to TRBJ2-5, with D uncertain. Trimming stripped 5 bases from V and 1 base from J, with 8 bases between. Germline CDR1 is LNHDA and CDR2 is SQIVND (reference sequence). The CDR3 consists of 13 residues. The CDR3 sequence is CASSWSFQETQYF. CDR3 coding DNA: TGTGCCAGTAGTTGGTCTTTCCAAGAGACCCAGTACTTC.

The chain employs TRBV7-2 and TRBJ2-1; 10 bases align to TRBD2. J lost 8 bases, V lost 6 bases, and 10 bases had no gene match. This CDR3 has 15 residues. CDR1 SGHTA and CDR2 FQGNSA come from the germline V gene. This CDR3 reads CASSPSGRAFDEQFF. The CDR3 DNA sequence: TGTGCCAGCAGTCCCAGCGGGAGGGCCTTCGATGAGCAGTTCTTC.

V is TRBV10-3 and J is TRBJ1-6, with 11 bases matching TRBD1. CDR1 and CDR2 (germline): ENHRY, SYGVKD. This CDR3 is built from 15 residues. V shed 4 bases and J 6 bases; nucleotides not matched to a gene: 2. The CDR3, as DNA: TGTGCCATCAGTGGGGGGACAGGGGGTAATTCACCCCTCCACTTT. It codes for CAISGGTGGNSPLHF.

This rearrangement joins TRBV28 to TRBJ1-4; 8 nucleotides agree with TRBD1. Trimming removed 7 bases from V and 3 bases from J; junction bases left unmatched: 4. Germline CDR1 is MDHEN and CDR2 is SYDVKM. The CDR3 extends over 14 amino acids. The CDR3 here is CASTRTGPNEKLFF. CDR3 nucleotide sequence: TGTGCCAGCACTCGGACAGGGCCTAATGAAAAACTGTTTTTT.